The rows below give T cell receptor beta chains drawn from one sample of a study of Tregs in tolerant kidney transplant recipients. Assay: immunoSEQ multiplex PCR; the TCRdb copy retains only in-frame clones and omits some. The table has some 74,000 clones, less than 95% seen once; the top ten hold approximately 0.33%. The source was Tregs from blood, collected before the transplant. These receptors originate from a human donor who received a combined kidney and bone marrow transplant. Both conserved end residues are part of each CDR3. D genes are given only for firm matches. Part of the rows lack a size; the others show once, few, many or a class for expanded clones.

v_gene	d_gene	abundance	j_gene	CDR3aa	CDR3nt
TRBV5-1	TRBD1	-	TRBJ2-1	CASSLRQGYGGEQFF	TGCGCCAGCAGCTTGAGACAGGGGTACGGCGGTGAGCAGTTCTTC
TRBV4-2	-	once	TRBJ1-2	CASSQETAGTGYTF	TGTGCCAGCAGCCAAGAGACAGCAGGTACTGGCTACACCTTC
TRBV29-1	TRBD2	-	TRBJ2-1	CGGLAGGNEQFF	TGCGGAGGACTAGCGGGAGGTAATGAGCAGTTCTTC
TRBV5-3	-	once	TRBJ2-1	CARRGSPNEQFF	TGTGCCAGAAGGGGGAGCCCCAATGAGCAGTTCTTC
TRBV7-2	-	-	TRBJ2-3	CASSLSGGTSADTQYF	TGTGCCAGCAGCTTATCAGGGGGGACTAGTGCAGATACGCAGTATTTT
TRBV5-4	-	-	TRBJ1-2	CASSLAQGQSGYTF	TGTGCCAGCAGCTTGGCCCAGGGTCAGAGTGGCTACACCTTC
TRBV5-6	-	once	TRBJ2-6	CASSLEGASGANVLTF	TGTGCCAGCAGCTTGGAGGGAGCCTCCGGGGCCAACGTCCTGACTTTC
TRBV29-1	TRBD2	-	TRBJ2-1	CSVDRRGGYNEQFF	TGCAGCGTTGATAGGCGGGGGGGATACAATGAGCAGTTCTTC
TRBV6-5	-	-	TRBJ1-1	CASIGSSNTEAFF	TGTGCCAGCATCGGGTCCTCGAACACTGAAGCTTTCTTT
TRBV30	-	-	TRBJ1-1	CAWRMWGTEAFF	TGTGCCTGGAGAATGTGGGGCACTGAAGCTTTCTTT
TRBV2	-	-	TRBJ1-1	CASRRVNTEAFF	TGTGCCAGCAGGCGAGTAAACACTGAAGCTTTCTTT
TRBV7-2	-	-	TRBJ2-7	CASSFTGPYEQYF	TGTGCCAGCAGCTTTACAGGTCCCTACGAGCAGTACTTC
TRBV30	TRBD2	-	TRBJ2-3	CAWSGGLAGTDTQYF	TGTGCCTGGAGTGGGGGGCTAGCGGGGACAGATACGCAGTATTTT
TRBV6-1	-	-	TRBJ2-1	CASRRDGPNEQFF	TGTGCCAGCAGACGGGATGGTCCCAATGAGCAGTTCTTC
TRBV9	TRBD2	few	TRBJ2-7	CASSVREGLYEQYF	TGTGCCAGCAGCGTACGGGAGGGCCTCTACGAGCAGTACTTC
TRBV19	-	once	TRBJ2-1	CASSIGSPKVDEQFF	TGTGCCAGTAGTATTGGGTCTCCAAAAGTGGATGAGCAGTTCTTC
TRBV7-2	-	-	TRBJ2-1	CASSLRDTPYNEQFF	TGTGCCAGCAGCTTAAGGGACACACCTTACAATGAGCAGTTCTTC